These 12 T cell receptor beta chains originate from one sample sequenced in a study of T cells in localized non-small cell lung cancer. Sequencing was performed with immunoSEQ multiplex PCR; in TCRdb, only in-frame clones are kept and a portion is missing. The sample yields about 40,000 clones, 86% seen once. The sequencing used peripheral blood, collected before any cancer treatment. The source of these receptors is a man aged 40 to 69 with stage I lung adenocarcinoma.

The CDR3 here is CASSQKWGRNNEQFF. CDR3 DNA sequence: TGTGCCAGCAGCCAAAAGTGGGGGCGAAACAATGAGCAGTTCTTC. This rearrangement joins TRBV5-8 to TRBJ2-1; D may be TRBD1 (6 bases). With 4 bases removed from V and 5 bases from J, the gap between germline ends came to 16 bases. The germline V gene encodes CDR1 SGHTS and CDR2 YDEGEE. The CDR3 runs to 15 residues.

The chain is built from TRBV4-3 and TRBJ1-2, with 7 bases aligning to TRBD1. The germline V gene has CDR1 LGHNA and CDR2 YSLEER. The trim removed 3 bases at V and 6 bases at J, leaving 7 bases unmatched. The CDR3 sequence is 14 residues long. The CDR3 DNA is TGCGCCAGCAGCCACCTGACAGGGACGGATGGCTACACCTTC. Amino acids: CASSHLTGTDGYTF.

The CDR3 here is CASSPQGTGELFF. CDR3 DNA: TGTGCCAGCAGCCCGCAAGGTACCGGGGAGCTGTTTTTT. The rearrangement links TRBV7-3 to TRBJ2-2; D is uncertain. Trimming pared 5 bases from V and 5 bases from J, leaving 9 bases between. CDR1 is SGHTA, CDR2 FQGTGA, per germline. The CDR3 totals 13 residues. Based on the CDR3 plus reference TRBV7-3 and TRBJ2-2, the full variable domain is GAGVSQTPSNKVTEKGKYVELRCDPISGHTALYWYRQSLGQGPEFLIYFQGTGAADDSGLPNDRFFAVRPEGSVSTLKIQRTERGDSAVYLCASSPQGTGELFFGEGSRLTVL.

The rearrangement links TRBV9 to TRBJ2-5, with TRBD1 matching over 9 bases. The CDR3 spans 15 residues. Unmatched junction bases numbered 2, after V lost 0 bases and J lost 2 bases. Germline V gives CDR1 SGDLS, CDR2 YYNGEE. CDR3 nucleotides: TGTGCCAGCAGCGTAGGACAGGGGGTACAAGAGACCCAGTACTTC. Protein: CASSVGQGVQETQYF.

The CDR3: CSALRREGLGEQYF. CDR3 coding DNA: TGCAGCGCTCTGCGGCGGGAGGGCCTGGGCGAGCAGTACTTC. The chain joins TRBV29-1 to TRBJ2-7; TRBD2 matches at 9 bases. V trimming: 7 bases; J trimming: 6 bases; junction bases outside the gene matches: 13. The CDR3 consists of 14 residues. The germline CDR1 and CDR2 sequences are SQVTM and ANQGSEA.

This clone was seen just once. This chain's CDR3 is CASRGGTSGYNEQFF. Written as DNA, the CDR3 is TGTGCCAGTAGGGGGGGGACAAGTGGCTACAATGAGCAGTTCTTC. This chain joins TRBV19 and TRBJ2-1, with TRBD2 as a possible D gene (7 bases). Trimming took off 6 bases at V and 3 bases at J, with 15 bases between the two ends. CDR1 and CDR2 (germline): LNHDA, SQIVND (reference sequence). This CDR3 is 15 amino acids long.

The chain uses TRBV6-5 and TRBJ2-7, with TRBD2 as a possible D gene (6 bases). The V and J ends lost 7 bases and 3 bases respectively, with 16 bases between them. Germline assignment: CDR1 MNHEY and CDR2 SVGAGI. The CDR3 contains 14 residues. This chain's CDR3 is CASTKGGISYEQYF. The CDR3 region has the DNA TGTGCCAGCACAAAAGGCGGGATAAGCTACGAGCAGTACTTC.

The rearrangement links TRBV18 to TRBJ1-1; D unresolved. The CDR3 loop spans 13 amino acids. The germline gives CDR1 KGHSH, CDR2 LQKENI. V lost 2 bases to trimming and J lost 2 bases, with 6 bases between them. The CDR3 coding sequence is TGTGCCAGCTCACCAACGGATAACACTGAAGCTTTCTTT. As protein: CASSPTDNTEAFF.

The genes are TRBV7-2 and TRBJ1-2, with D unresolved. V lost 2 bases and J lost 8, with 15 bases in between. Germline lookup yields CDR1 SGHTA and CDR2 FQGNSA. The CDR3 is 14 amino acids. In DNA, the CDR3 is TGTGCCAGCAGCTTAAGGTCGAAGGCGGAAGGCTACACCTTC. Amino acid sequence: CASSLRSKAEGYTF. The whole variable domain, remainder taken from reference TRBV7-2 and TRBJ1-2, is GAGVSQSPSNKVTEKGKDVELRCDPISGHTALYWYRQSLGQGLEFLIYFQGNSAPDKSGLPSDRFSAERTGGSVSTLTIQRTQQEDSAVYLCASSLRSKAEGYTFGSGTRLTVV.

This rearrangement joins TRBV5-1 to TRBJ1-1, with 10 bases fitting TRBD1. Germline assignment: CDR1 SGHRS and CDR2 YFSETQ. The CDR3 is 17 amino acids. The J segment lost 5 bases and the V segment lost 0 bases, leaving 10 bases of the junction unmatched. The CDR3 here is CASSLEAMDRGYTEAFF. The CDR3 DNA reads TGCGCCAGCAGCTTGGAGGCCATGGACAGGGGGTATACTGAAGCTTTCTTT.

The rearrangement links TRBV9 to TRBJ2-7; D tentatively fits TRBD1 or TRBD2 (5 bases each). CDR1 and CDR2 from the germline V gene are SGDLS and YYNGEE. Trimming pared 0 bases from V and 6 bases from J, leaving 16 bases between. This CDR3 comprises 15 residues. The CDR3 reads CASSVGQERGSEQYF. Written as DNA, the CDR3 is TGTGCCAGCAGCGTAGGGCAGGAGAGGGGTAGCGAGCAGTACTTC.

The chain carries TRBV28 and TRBJ2-1; D is ambiguous. The V gene lost 8 bases and the J gene lost 6 bases, with 11 bases spanning the gap. CDR1 is MDHEN and CDR2 is SYDVKM in the germline V gene. CDR3 length: 12 amino acids. CDR3 in DNA: TGTGCCAGCGGGGTTGGTAGCAATGAGCAGTTCTTC. Protein: CASGVGSNEQFF.